This is a list of T cell receptor beta chains from one sample in a study of shared clonotypes between healthy human individuals. TCRdb's copy holds only in-frame clones and misses some; the assay was immunoSEQ multiplex PCR. The table has a few million clones, approximately 93% seen once; the top ten hold under 0.45%. Sequenced: naive CD4+ T cells from PBMCs. These receptors were obtained from a man younger than 30 in good health. Some clones in this sample may be carry-over from other donors' samples. Each CDR3 is given without its conserved first and last residue.

CDR3: ASSEFRDQYNEQF
V: TRBV25-1

CDR3: ASSLQLAGDYNEQF
V: TRBV6-4

CDR3: SVVGNPKAGLYNEQF
V: TRBV29-1

CDR3: ASSPRDSLPFRRYEQY
V: TRBV9

CDR3: ASSLGRNTQY
V: TRBV11-3

CDR3: ASSPRGHGDTEAF
V: TRBV5-1

CDR3: ASSPQGDQPQH
V: TRBV7-2

CDR3: ASSSDRYPYEQY
V: TRBV11-2

CDR3: ASSYDASEESEQF
V: TRBV9

CDR3: ASMSGSTDTQY
V: TRBV6-5

CDR3: ASSEARAGQETQY
V: TRBV2

CDR3: ASSPIVGQGATEAF
V: TRBV5-1

CDR3: ASSLAGSGGYGYT
V: TRBV7-9

CDR3: ASSYGLQGAYEQY
V: TRBV6-5

CDR3: ASSPRALQPQH
V: TRBV27

CDR3: ASNTNGAGAHYEQY
V: TRBV28

CDR3: ASSPSFLKLGYT
V: TRBV6-5

CDR3: ASSPPPGPRVSEQY
V: TRBV18

CDR3: ASISRGTMNTEAF
V: TRBV19

CDR3: ASTKGGGRVYNEQF
V: TRBV7-9

CDR3: ASARGGTTYEQY
V: TRBV28

CDR3: ASSDRQGFGQPQH
V: TRBV6-1

CDR3: ASSVQAGSYEQY
V: TRBV9

CDR3: ASRRTGSADTQY
V: TRBV28

CDR3: ASSDPGLAGDEQY
V: TRBV6-6

CDR3: ASSLDLQSDTQY
V: TRBV5-1